This TCR beta chain was identified during a study of graft-versus-host responses after intestinal transplantation. Regarding the study as a whole: GvH clones appeared in recipient marrow, some first in ileum or blood.

On this clone: As yet, its antigen is unknown.

Germline values: CDR1 MNHEY, CDR2 SVGAGI. The V end lost 5 bases, the J end lost 7 bases, and 6 bases lay between the germline ends. CDR3 length: 10 amino acids. Here immunoSEQ multiplex PCR was the method, and the copy in TCRdb shows in-frame clones only, minus some. The sample carries about 120,000 clones, about 92% recorded once. This material consisted of unstimulated CD4+ T cells sorted from spleen or lymph node cells, taken before transplant. The source of this sequence is a human donor who was the organ donor for an intestinal transplant. This chain links TRBV6-5 with TRBJ2-7, with no clear D. CDR3 coding DNA: TGTGCCAGCAGTGAAGGAGAGCAGTACTTC. It translates to CASSEGEQYF.